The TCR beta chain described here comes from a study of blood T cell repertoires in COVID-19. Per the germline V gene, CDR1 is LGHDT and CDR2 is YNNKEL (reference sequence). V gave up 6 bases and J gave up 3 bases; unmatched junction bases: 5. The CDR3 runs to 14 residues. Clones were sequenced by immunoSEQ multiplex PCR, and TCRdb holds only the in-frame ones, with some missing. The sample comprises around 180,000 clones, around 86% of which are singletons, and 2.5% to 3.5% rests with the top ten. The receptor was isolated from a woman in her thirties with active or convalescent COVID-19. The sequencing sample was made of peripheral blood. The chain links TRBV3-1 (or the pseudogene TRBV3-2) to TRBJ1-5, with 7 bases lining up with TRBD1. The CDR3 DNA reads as TGTGCCAGCAGTTTCAGGGGGGTCAATCAGCCCCAGCATTTT. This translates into CASSFRGVNQPQHF.